This T cell receptor (beta chain) came from a study of CD8 T cells in Susac syndrome. There are 14 residues in the CDR3. V was trimmed by 3 bases and J by 3 bases, leaving 12 bases between them. Per the germline V gene, CDR1 is SGHAT and CDR2 is FQNNGV. Peripheral blood CD8+ and CD4+ T cells were profiled by TCR beta sequencing. TEMRA cells underwent FACS enrichment and CD8+ and CD4+ T cells underwent negative isolation. Whole-study results and caveats: Regarding the TCR sequencing and HLA analysis, the study admitted that a relatively small number of individuals were involved.

Reverse transcription of about 0.5 to 1 ug RNA used random hexamers. By means of immunoSEQ multiplex PCR, TCR beta CDR3 spanning 54 Vbeta and 13 Jbeta underwent amplification. Via MiXCR, TCRdb re-called the immunoSEQ multiplex PCR reads, giving one row per CDR3 protein. The profile covers over 350,000 distinct CDR3 sequences, with approximately 89% appearing a single time and about 0.12% taken by the ten largest. Comments on this clonotype: The target antigen is unknown.

Sequenced: CD8+ T cells from PBMCs. This chain links TRBV11-2 with TRBJ2-7; D is possibly TRBD2 (6 bases). This TCR was sampled from a human donor with multiple sclerosis. The CDR3 region is CASSFYGGGYEQYF. The CDR3 bases are TGTGCCAGCAGCTTTTACGGGGGAGGCTACGAGCAGTACTTC.